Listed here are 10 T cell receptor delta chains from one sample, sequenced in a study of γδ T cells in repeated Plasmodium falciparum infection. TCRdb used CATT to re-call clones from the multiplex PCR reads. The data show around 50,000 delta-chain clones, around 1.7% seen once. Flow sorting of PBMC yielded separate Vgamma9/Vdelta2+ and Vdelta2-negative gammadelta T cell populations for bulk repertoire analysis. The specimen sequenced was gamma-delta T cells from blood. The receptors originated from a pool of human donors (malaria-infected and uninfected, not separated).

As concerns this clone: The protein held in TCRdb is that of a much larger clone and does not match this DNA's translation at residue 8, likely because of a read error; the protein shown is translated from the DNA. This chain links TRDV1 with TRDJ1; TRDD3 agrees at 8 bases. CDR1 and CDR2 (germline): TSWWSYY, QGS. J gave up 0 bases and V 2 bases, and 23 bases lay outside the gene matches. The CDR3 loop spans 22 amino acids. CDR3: CALGESSPNYWGPLIYTDKLIF. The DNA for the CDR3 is TGTGCTCTTGGGGAAAGTAGTCCCAACTACTGGGGGCCCCTTATATACACCGATAAACTCATCTTT.

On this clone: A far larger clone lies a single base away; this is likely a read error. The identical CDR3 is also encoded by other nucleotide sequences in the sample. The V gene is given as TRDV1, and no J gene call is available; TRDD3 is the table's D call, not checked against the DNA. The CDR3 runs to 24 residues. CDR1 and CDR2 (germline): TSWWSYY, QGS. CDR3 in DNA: TGTGCTATTGGGGAAACGGGCCTTCCCAAACGTGGAGGGGATCCACCCATAAACACCGATAAGCTCATCTTT. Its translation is CAIGETGLPKRGGDPPINTDKLIF.

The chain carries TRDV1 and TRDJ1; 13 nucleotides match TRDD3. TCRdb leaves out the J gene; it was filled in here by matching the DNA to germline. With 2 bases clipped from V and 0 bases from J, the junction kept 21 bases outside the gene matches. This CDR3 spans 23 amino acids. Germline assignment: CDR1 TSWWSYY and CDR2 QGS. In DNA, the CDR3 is TGTGCTCTTGGGGAAGCCTACCCCCACTGGGGGATACGGCGAGCGCTTTACACCGATAAACTCATCTTT. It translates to CALGEAYPHWGIRRALYTDKLIF.

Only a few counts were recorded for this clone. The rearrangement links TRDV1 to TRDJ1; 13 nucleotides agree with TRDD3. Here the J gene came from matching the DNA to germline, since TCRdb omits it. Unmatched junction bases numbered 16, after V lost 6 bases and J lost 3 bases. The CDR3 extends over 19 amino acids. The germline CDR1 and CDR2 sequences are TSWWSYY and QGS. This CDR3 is CALGLTVSTTGGYADKLIF. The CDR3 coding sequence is TGTGCTCTTGGCCTAACAGTTTCCACTACTGGGGGATACGCCGATAAACTCATCTTT.

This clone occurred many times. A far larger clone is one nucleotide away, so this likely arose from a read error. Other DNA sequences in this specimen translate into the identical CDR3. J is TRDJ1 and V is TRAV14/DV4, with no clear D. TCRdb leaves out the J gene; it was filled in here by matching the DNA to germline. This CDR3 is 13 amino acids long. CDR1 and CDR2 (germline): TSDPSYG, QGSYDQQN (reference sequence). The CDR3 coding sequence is TGTGCGACCCTTATCCGGGTAGCCGATAAACTCATCTTT. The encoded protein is CATLIRVADKLIF.

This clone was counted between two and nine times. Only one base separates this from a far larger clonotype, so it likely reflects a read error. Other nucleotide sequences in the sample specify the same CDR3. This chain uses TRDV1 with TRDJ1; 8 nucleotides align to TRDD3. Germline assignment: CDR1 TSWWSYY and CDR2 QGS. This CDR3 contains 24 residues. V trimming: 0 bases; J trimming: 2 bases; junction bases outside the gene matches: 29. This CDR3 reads CALGELLIFPLPRWDTPHTDKLIF. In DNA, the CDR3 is TGTGCTCTTGGGGAACTTCTAATTTTTCCGCTGCCACGGTGGGATACGCCCCATACCGATAAACTCATCTTT.

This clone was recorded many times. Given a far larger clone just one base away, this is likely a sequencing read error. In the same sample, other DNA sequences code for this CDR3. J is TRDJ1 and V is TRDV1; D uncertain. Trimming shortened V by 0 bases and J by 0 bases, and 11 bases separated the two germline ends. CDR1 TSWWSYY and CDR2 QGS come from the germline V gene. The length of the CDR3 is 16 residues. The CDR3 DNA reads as TGTGCTCTTGGGGAACTGCCTCCACCGTACACCGATAAACTCATCTTT. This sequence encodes CALGELPPPYTDKLIF.

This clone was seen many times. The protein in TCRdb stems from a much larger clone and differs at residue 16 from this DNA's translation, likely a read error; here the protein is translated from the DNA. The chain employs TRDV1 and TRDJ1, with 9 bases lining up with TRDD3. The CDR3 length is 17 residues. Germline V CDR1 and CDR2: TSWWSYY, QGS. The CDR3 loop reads CALGEIPSFTGGAKLTF. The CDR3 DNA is TGTGCTCTTGGGGAAATCCCTTCCTTTACTGGGGGAGCCAAACTCACCTTT.

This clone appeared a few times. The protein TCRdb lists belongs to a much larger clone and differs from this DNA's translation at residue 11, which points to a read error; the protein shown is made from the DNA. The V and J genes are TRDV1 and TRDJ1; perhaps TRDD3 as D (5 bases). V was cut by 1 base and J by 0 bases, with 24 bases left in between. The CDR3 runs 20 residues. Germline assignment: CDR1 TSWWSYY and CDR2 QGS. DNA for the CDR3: TGTGCTCTTGGGGAACCCAAAAAGTGGGTCAGGGGACCGTACACCGATAAACTCATCTTT. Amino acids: CALGEPKKWVRGPYTDKLIF.

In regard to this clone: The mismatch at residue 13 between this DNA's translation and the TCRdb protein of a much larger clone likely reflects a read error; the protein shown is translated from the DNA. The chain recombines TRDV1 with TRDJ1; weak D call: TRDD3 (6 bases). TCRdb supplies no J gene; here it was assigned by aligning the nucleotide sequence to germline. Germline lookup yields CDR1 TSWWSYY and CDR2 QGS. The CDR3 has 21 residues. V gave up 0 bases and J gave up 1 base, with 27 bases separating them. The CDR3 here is CALGELGHYFGYPRPTDKLIF. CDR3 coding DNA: TGTGCTCTTGGGGAACTAGGGCACTACTTCGGATACCCGAGGCCCACCGATAAACTCATCTTT.